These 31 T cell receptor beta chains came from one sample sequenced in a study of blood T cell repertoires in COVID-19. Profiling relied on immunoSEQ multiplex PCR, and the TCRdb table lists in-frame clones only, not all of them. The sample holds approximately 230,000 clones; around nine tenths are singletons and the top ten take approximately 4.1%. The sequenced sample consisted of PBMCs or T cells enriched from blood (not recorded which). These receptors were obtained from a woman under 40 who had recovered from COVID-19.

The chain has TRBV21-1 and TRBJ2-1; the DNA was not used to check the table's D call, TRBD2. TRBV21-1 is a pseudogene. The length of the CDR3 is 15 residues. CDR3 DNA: TGTGCCAGCAGCAAAATGCCGGGAAGAATTAATGAGCAGTTCTTC. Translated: CASSKMPGRINEQFF.

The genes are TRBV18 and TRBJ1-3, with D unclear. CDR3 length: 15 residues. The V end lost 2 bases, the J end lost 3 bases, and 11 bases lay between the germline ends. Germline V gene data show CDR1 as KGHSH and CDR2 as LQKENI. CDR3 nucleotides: TGTGCCAGCTCACCATCAGGTGGTTTTGGAAACACCATATATTTT. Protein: CASSPSGGFGNTIYF.

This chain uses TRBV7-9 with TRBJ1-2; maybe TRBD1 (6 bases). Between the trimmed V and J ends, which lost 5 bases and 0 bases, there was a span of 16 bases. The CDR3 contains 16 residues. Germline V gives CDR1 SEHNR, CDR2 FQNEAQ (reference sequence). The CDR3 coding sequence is TGTGCCAGCAGCCCAAATCCGGGGGGCCCTAACTATGGCTACACCTTC. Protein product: CASSPNPGGPNYGYTF. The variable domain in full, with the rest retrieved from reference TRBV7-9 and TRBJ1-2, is DTGVSQNPRHKITKRGQNVTFRCDPISEHNRLYWYRQTLGQGPEFLTYFQNEAQLEKSRLLSDRFSAERPKGSFSTLEIQRTEQGDSAMYLCASSPNPGGPNYGYTFGSGTRLTVV.

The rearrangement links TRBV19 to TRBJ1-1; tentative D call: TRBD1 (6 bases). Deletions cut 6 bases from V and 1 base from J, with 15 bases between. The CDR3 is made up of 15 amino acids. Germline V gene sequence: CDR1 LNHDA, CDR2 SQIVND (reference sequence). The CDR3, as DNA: TGTGCCAGTAGGGATTGGGACATGAAGAACACTGAAGCTTTCTTT. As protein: CASRDWDMKNTEAFF.

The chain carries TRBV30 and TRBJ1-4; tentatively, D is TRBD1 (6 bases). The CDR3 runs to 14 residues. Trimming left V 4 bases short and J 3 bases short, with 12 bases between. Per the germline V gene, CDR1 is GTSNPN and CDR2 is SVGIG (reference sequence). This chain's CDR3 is CAWTSGVANEKLFF. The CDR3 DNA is TGTGCCTGGACATCAGGGGTGGCTAATGAAAAACTGTTTTTT.

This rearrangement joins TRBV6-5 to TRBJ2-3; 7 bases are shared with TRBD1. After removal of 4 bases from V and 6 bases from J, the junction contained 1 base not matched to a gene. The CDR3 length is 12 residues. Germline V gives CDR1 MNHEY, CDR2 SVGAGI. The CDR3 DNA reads TGTGCCAGCAGTTCACAGGGGGATACGCAGTATTTT. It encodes CASSSQGDTQYF.

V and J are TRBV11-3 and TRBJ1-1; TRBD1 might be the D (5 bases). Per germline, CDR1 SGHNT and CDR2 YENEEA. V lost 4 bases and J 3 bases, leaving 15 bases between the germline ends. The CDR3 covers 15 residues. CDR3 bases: TGTGCCAGCAGCTCAGACGCGGGGGTCGACACTGAAGCTTTCTTT. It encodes CASSSDAGVDTEAFF.

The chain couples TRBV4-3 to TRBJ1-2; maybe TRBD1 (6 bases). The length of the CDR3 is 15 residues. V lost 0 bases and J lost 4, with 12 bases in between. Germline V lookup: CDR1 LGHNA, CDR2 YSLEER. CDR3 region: CASSQDGGAGYGYTF. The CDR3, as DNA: TGCGCCAGCAGCCAAGATGGGGGGGCTGGCTATGGCTACACCTTC.

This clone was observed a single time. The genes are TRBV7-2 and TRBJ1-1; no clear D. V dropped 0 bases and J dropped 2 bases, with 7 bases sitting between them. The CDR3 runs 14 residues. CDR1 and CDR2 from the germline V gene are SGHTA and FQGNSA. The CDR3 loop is CASSLATSNTEAFF. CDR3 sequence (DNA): TGTGCCAGCAGCTTAGCGACTTCAAACACTGAAGCTTTCTTT.

CDR3 protein: CASSFLGAINEKLFF. For the CDR3, the DNA is TGTGCCAGCAGTTTCCTTGGGGCTATTAATGAAAAACTGTTTTTT. The chain couples TRBV27 to TRBJ1-4; a possible D gene is TRBD1 (5 bases). Germline CDR1 MNHEY, CDR2 SMNVEV (reference sequence). The CDR3 totals 15 residues. Deletions cut 3 bases from V and 4 bases from J, with 12 bases between.

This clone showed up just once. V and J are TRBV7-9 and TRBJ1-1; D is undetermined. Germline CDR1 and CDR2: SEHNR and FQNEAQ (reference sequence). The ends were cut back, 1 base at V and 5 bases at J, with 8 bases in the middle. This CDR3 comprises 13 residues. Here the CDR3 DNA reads TGTGCCAGCAGCTTAGGTGGGCGTACTGAAGCTTTCTTT. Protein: CASSLGGRTEAFF.

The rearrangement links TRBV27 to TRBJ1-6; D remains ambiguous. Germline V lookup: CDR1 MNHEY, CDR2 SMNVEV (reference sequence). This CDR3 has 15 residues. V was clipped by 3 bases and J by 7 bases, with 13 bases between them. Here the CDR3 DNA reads TGTGCCAGCAGTTTTGGGGAGCCTAGGAATTCACCCCTCCACTTT. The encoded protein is CASSFGEPRNSPLHF.

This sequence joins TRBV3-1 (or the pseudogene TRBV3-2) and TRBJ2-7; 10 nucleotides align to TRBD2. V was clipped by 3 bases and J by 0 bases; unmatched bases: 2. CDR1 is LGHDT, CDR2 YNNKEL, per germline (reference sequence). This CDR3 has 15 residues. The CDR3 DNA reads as TGTGCCAGCAGCCAGGGACTAGCGAGCTCCTACGAGCAGTACTTC. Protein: CASSQGLASSYEQYF.

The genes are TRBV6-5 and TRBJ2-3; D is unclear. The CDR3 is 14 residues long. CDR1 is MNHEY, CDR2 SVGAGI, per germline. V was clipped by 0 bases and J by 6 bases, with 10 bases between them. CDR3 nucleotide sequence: TGTGCCAGCAGTTACTCGGGCAGTTGGGATACGCAGTATTTT. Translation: CASSYSGSWDTQYF.

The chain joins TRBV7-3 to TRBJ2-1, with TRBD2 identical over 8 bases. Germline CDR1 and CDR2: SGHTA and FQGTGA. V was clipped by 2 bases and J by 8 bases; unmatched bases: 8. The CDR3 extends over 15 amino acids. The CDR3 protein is CASSLGGRQGDEQFF. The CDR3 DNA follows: TGTGCCAGCAGCTTAGGCGGGAGGCAGGGAGATGAGCAGTTCTTC.

The CDR3 loop reads CASSLFSGSNTGELFF. CDR3 sequence (DNA): TGTGCCAGCAGTTTATTTAGCGGATCGAACACCGGGGAGCTGTTTTTT. V and J are TRBV27 and TRBJ2-2; D is possibly TRBD2 (6 bases). Germline V gene data show CDR1 as MNHEY and CDR2 as SMNVEV (reference sequence). This CDR3 comprises 16 residues. V lost 1 base, J lost 0 bases, and 9 bases lay in between.

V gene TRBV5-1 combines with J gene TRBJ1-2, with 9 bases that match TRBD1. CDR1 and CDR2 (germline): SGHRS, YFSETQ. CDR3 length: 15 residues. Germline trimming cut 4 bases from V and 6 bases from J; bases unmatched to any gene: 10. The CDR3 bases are TGCGCCAGCAGCAAGGACTACCGGGACAGGGATGGCTACACCTTC. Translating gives CASSKDYRDRDGYTF. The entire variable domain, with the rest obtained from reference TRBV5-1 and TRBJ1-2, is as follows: KAGVTQTPRYLIKTRGQQVTLSCSPISGHRSVSWYQQTPGQGLQFLFEYFSETQRNKGNFPGRFSGRQFSNSRSEMNVSTLELGDSALYLCASSKDYRDRDGYTFGSGTRLTVV.

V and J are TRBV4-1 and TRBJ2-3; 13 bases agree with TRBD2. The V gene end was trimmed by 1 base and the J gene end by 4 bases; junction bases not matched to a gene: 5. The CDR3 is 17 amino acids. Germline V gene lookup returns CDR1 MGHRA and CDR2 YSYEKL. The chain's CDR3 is CASSQGLAGGIPDTQYF. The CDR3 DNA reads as TGCGCCAGCAGCCAAGGACTAGCGGGAGGCATCCCAGATACGCAGTATTTT.

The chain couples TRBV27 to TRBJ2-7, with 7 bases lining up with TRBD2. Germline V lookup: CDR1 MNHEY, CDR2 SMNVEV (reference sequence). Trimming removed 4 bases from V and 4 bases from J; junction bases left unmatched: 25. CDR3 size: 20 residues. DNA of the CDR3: TGTGCCAGCAGTTACCTCCCTGCGCGGGGGATCCAGGGACTTTTATACGAGCAGTACTTC. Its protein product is CASSYLPARGIQGLLYEQYF.

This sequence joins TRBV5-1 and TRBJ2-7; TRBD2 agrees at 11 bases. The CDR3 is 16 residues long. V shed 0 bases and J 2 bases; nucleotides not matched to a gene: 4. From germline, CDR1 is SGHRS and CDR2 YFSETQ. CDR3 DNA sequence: TGCGCCAGCAGCTTGGACACTAGCGGGGGCCCCTACGAGCAGTACTTC. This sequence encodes CASSLDTSGGPYEQYF.

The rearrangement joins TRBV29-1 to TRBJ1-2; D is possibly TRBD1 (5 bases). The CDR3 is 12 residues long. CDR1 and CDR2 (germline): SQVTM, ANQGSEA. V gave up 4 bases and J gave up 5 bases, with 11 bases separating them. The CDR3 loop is CSVADIGYGYTF. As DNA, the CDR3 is TGCAGCGTTGCGGACATCGGGTATGGCTACACCTTC.

The CDR3 sequence is CASSVNMGYVNTEAFF. DNA of the CDR3: TGTGCCAGCAGCGTAAACATGGGCTATGTGAACACTGAAGCTTTCTTT. This sequence joins TRBV5-6 and TRBJ1-1; D uncertain. CDR3 length: 16 residues. Trimming took 4 bases from V and 0 from J, leaving 16 bases between them. Germline V gene sequence: CDR1 SGHDT, CDR2 YYEEEE.

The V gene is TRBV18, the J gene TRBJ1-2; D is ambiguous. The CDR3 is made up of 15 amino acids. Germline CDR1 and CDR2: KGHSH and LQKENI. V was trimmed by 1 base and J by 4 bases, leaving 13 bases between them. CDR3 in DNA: TGTGCCAGCTCACCACTTGAAACACAATTCTATGGCTACACCTTC. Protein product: CASSPLETQFYGYTF.

The CDR3 coding sequence is TGTGCCAGCAGCCCAACAGTGAACACTGAAGCTTTCTTT. Translated, it gives CASSPTVNTEAFF. This chain uses TRBV9 with TRBJ1-1, with D hard to call. This CDR3 is 13 amino acids long. V was shortened by 4 bases and J by 0 bases, with 7 bases between the two germline ends. The germline V gene encodes CDR1 SGDLS and CDR2 YYNGEE.

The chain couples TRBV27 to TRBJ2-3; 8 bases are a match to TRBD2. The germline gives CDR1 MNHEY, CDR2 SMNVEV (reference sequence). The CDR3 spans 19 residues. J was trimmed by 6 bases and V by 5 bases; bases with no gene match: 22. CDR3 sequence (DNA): TGTGCCAGCAGTCCTGCCAGGCAAAGGCCTAGCGGGTTGTTGGATACGCAGTATTTT. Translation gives CASSPARQRPSGLLDTQYF.

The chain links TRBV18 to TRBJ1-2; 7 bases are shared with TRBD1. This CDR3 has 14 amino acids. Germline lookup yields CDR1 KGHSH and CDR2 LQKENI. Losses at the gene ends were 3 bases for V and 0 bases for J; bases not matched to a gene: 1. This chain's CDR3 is CASSPGQSNYGYTF. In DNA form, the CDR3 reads TGTGCCAGCTCACCGGGACAGTCTAACTATGGCTACACCTTC.

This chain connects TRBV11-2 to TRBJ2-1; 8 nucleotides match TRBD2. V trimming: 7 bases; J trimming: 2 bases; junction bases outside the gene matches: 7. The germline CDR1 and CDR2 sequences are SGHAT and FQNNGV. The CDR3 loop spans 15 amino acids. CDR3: CASITRSGTYNEQFF. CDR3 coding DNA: TGTGCCAGCATCACGCGTAGCGGGACCTACAATGAGCAGTTCTTC.

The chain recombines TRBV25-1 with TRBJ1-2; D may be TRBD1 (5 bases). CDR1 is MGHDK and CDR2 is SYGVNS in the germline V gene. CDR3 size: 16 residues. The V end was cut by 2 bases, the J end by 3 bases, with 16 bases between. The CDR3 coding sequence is TGTGCCAGCAGTGAACCAAACCGACAGAACTACTATGGCTACACCTTC. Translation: CASSEPNRQNYYGYTF.

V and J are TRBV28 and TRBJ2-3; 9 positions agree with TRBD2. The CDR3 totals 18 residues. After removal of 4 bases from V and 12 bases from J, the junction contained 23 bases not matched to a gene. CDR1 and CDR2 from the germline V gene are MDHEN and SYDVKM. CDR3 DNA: TGTGCCAGCAGTTGGACCCCCTGGGGGAAGACTAGCGGCCCTTTCCAGTATTTT. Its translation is CASSWTPWGKTSGPFQYF.

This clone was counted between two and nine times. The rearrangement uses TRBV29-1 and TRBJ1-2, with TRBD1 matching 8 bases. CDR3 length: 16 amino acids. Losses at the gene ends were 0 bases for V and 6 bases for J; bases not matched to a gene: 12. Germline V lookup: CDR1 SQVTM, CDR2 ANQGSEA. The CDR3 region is CSVEDITTGGGNGYTF. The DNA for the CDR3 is TGCAGCGTTGAAGATATAACCACAGGGGGTGGGAATGGCTACACCTTC.

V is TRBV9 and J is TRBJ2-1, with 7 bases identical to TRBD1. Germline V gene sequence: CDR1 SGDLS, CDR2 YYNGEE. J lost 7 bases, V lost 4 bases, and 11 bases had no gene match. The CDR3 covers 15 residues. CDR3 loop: CASSLTGETGNEQFF. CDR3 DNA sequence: TGTGCCAGCAGCTTAACAGGGGAGACGGGGAATGAGCAGTTCTTC.